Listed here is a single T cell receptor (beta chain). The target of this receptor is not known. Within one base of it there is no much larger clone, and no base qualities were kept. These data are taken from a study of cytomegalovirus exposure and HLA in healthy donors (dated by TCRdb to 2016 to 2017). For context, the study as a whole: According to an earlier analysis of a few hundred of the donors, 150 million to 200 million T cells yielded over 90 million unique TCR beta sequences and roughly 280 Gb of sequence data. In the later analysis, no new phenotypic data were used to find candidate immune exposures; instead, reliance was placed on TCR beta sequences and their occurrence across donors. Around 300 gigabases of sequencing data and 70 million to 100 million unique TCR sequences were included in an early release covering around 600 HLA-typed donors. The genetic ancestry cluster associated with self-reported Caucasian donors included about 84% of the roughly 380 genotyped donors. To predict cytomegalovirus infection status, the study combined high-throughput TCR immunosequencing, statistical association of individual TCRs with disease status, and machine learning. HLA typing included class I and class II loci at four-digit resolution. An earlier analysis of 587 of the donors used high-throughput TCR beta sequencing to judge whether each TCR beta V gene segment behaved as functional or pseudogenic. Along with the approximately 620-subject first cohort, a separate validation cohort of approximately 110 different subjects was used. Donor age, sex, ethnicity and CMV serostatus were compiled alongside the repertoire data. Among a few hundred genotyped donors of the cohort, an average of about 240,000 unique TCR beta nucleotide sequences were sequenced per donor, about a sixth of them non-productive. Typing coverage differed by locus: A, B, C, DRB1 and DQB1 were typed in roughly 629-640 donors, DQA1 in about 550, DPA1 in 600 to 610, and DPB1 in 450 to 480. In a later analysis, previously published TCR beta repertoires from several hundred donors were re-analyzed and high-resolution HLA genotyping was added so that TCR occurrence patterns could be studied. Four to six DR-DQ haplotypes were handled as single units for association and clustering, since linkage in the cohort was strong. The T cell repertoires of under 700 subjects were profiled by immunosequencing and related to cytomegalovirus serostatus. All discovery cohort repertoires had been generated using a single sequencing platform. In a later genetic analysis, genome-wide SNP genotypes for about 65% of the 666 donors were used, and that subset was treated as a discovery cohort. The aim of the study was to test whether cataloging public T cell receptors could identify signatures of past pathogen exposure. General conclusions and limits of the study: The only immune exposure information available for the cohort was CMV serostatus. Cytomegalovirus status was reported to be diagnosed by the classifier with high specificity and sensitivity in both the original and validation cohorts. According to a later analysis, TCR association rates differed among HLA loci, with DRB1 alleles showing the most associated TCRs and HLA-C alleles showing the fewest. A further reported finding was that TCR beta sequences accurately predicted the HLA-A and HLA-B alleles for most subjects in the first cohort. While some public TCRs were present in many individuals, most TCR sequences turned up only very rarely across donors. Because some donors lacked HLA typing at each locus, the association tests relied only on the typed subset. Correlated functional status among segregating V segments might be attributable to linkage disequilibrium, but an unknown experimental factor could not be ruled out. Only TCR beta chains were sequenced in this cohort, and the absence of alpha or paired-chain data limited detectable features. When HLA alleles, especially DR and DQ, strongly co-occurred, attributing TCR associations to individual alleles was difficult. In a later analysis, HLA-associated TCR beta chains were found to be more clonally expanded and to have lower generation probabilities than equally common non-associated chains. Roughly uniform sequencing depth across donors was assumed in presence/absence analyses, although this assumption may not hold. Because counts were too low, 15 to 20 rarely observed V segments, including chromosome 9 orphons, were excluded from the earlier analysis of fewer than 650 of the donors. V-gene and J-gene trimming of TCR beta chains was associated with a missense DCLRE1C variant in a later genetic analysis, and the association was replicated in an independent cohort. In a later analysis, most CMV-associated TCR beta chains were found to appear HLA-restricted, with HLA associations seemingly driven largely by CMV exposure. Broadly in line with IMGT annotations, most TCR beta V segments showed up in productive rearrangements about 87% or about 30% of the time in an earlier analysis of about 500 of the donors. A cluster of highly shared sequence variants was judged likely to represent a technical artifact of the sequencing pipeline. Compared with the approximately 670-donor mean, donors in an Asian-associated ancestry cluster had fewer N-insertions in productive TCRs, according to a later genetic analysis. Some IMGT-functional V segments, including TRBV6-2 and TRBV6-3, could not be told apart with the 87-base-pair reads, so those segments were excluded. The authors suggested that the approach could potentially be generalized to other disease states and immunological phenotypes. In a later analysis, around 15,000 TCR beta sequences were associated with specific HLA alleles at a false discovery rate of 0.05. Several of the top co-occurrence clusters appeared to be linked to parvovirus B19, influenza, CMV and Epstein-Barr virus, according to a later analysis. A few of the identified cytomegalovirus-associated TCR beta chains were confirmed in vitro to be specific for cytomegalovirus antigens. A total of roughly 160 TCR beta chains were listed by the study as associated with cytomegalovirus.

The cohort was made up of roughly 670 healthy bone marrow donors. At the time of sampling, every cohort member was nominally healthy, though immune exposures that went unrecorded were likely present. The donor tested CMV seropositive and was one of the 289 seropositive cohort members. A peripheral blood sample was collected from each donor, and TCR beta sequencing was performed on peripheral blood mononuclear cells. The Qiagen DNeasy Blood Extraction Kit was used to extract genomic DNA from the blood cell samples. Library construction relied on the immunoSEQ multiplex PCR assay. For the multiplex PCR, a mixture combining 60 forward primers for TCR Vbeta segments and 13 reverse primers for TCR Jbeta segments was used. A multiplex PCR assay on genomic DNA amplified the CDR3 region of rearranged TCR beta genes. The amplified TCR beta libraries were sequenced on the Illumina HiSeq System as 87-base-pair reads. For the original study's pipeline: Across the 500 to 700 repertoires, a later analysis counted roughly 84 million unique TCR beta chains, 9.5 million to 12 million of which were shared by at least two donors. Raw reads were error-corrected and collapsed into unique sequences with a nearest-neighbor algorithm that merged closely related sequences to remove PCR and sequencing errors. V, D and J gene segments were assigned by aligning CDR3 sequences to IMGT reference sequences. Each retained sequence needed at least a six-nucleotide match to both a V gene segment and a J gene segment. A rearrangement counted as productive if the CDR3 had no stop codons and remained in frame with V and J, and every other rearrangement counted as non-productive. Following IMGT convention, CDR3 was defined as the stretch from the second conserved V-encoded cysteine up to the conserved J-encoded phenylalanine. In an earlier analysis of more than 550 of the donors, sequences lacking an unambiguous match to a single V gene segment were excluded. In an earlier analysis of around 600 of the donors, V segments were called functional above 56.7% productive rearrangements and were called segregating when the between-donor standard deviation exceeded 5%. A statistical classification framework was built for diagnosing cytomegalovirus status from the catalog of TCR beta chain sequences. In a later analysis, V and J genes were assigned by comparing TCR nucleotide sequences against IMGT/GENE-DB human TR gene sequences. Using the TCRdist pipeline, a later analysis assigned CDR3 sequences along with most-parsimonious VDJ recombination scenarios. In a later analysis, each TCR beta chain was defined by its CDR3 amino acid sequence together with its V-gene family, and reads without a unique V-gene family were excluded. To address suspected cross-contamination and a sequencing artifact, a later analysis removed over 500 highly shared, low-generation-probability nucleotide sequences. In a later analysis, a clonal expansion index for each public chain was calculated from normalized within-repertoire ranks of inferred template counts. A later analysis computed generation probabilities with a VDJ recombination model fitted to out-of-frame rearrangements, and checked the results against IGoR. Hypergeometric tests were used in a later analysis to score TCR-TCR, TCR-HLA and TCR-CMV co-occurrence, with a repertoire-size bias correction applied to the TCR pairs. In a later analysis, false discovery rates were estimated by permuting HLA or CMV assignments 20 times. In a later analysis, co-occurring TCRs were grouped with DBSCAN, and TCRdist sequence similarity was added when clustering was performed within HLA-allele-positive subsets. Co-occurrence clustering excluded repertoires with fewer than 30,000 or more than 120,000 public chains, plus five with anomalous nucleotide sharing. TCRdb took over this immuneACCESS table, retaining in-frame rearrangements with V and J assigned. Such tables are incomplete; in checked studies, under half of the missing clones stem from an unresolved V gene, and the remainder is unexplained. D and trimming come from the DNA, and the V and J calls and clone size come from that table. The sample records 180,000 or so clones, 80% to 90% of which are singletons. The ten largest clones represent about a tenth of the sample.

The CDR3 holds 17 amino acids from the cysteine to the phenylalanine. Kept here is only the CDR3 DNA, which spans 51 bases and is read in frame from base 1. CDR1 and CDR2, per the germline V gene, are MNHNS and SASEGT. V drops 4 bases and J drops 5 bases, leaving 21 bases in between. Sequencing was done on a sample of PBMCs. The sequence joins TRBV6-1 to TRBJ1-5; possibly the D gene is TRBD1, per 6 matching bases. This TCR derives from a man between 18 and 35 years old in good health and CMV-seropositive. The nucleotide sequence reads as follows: TGTGCCAGCAGTGGGACAGTTCGTGGGAGTAAGCATCAGCCCCAGCATTTT. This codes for CASSGTVRGSKHQPQHF.